The 23 T cell receptor beta chains reported below all come from one sample, sequenced in a study of blood T cell repertoires in COVID-19. Using immunoSEQ multiplex PCR, the repertoire was profiled, and TCRdb retains in-frame clones only, with some absent. The repertoire consists of over 95,000 clones, with more than 80% occurring once and the leading ten covering 10%. The sample consisted of peripheral blood. Receptor source: a human donor in a cohort sampled during active COVID-19.

J is TRBJ1-5 and V is TRBV24-1; D ambiguous. Trimming took 0 bases from V and 10 from J, leaving 9 bases between them. Germline V gives CDR1 KGHDR, CDR2 SFDVKD. This CDR3 contains 13 residues. In DNA, the CDR3 is TGTGCCACCAGTGATTTGTCCGCGTCACCCCAGCATTTT. It encodes CATSDLSASPQHF.

The chain is built from TRBV5-1 and TRBJ2-3; 14 bases align to TRBD2. CDR3 length: 18 residues. V dropped 4 bases and J dropped 6; count of bases not matched to a gene: 13. CDR1 SGHRS and CDR2 YFSETQ come from the germline V gene. The CDR3 region has the DNA TGCGCCAGCAGCAGGGTAGGGACTAGCGGGAGAGGTACGGATACGCAGTATTTT. This codes for CASSRVGTSGRGTDTQYF.

This rearrangement joins TRBV9 to TRBJ2-3; the D gene is possibly TRBD2 (6 bases). The CDR3 is 15 amino acids. Trimming left V 0 bases short and J 5 bases short, with 13 bases between. Germline values: CDR1 SGDLS, CDR2 YYNGEE. The CDR3 sequence is CASSVEDGSRDTQYF. DNA for the CDR3: TGTGCCAGCAGCGTAGAGGACGGGAGCCGAGATACGCAGTATTTT. Full variable domain (outside the CDR3, taken from reference TRBV9 and TRBJ2-3): DSGVTQTPKHLITATGQRVTLRCSPRSGDLSVYWYQQSLDQGLQFLIQYYNGEERAKGNILERFSAQQFPDLHSELNLSSLELGDSALYFCASSVEDGSRDTQYFGPGTRLTVL.

The gene calls are TRBV6-6 and TRBJ2-2; 10 bases are a match to TRBD2. This CDR3 has 20 amino acids. Germline values: CDR1 MNHNY, CDR2 SVGAGI (reference sequence). The J segment lost 0 bases and the V segment lost 5 bases, leaving 15 bases of the junction unmatched. Here the CDR3 DNA reads TGTGCCAGCAGTCCTCTCGGTAGCGGGGGGCCTAGCGCGAACACCGGGGAGCTGTTTTTT. Encoded protein: CASSPLGSGGPSANTGELFF.

This clone was found a few times. The chain couples TRBV28 to TRBJ2-7, with 7 bases aligning to TRBD1. The germline V gene encodes CDR1 MDHEN and CDR2 SYDVKM. Losses at the gene ends were 5 bases for V and 6 bases for J; bases not matched to a gene: 4. This CDR3 is built from 12 residues. Written as DNA, the CDR3 is TGTGCCAGCAGTGACAGGGTCGGCGAGCAGTACTTC. It codes for CASSDRVGEQYF.

The chain employs TRBV28 and TRBJ1-2; TRBD1 is a possible D gene (6 bases). Germline V gene data show CDR1 as MDHEN and CDR2 as SYDVKM. This CDR3 region has 17 residues. V lost 4 bases and J lost 4, with 22 bases in between. The CDR3, as DNA: TGTGCCAGCAGTTCGCCTTCGCATTACAGGGCCGGCTATGGCTACACCTTC. Translated, it gives CASSSPSHYRAGYGYTF.

The DNA for the CDR3 is TGTGCCAGTCGGGCTCCGGGGACAGGATCTATTGAGCAGTTCTTC. It specifies CASRAPGTGSIEQFF. The chain links TRBV19 to TRBJ2-1; 8 bases are shared with TRBD1. Trimming took 8 bases from V and 9 from J; bases not matched to a gene: 15. The CDR3 contains 15 residues. Per germline, CDR1 LNHDA and CDR2 SQIVND (reference sequence).

This clone was observed a few times. The chain combines TRBV3-1 (or the pseudogene TRBV3-2) with TRBJ2-7; 14 bases are a match to TRBD2. The J segment lost 4 bases and the V segment lost 3 bases, leaving 5 bases of the junction unmatched. The CDR3 consists of 16 residues. Germline CDR1 reads LGHDT; CDR2 reads YNNKEL (reference sequence). The CDR3 reads CASSQVGTSGGYEQYF. Written as DNA, the CDR3 is TGTGCCAGCAGCCAGGTCGGGACTAGCGGGGGTTACGAGCAGTACTTC.

V usage is TRBV15 and J usage is TRBJ1-5, with 7 positions matching TRBD1. The CDR3 loop spans 15 amino acids. Germline V lookup: CDR1 LNHNV, CDR2 YYDKDF (reference sequence). J gave up 7 bases and V 0 bases, and 6 bases lay outside the gene matches. The chain's CDR3 is CATSRERGLWQPQHF. CDR3 DNA: TGTGCCACCAGCAGAGAAAGGGGGCTCTGGCAGCCCCAGCATTTT.

CDR3 residues: CATSPAGRQGGELFF. DNA for the CDR3: TGTGCCACCAGCCCGGCGGGGAGGCAGGGCGGGGAGCTGTTTTTT. The genes are TRBV6-5 and TRBJ2-2, with D possibly TRBD2 on 6 matching bases. The germline V gene has CDR1 MNHEY and CDR2 SVGAGI. Between the trimmed V and J ends, which lost 10 bases and 7 bases, there was a span of 22 bases. The CDR3 is 15 amino acids.

The chain joins TRBV6-5 to TRBJ1-6; TRBD1 might be the D (5 bases). CDR1 and CDR2 from the germline V gene are MNHEY and SVGAGI. V lost 6 bases to trimming and J lost 7 bases, with 10 bases between them. The CDR3 has 13 amino acids. This CDR3 is CASRGQNNSPLHF. The CDR3 bases are TGTGCCAGCAGAGGACAAAACAATTCACCCCTCCACTTT.

The chain has TRBV3-1 (or the pseudogene TRBV3-2) and TRBJ1-6; 7 positions match TRBD1. J gave up 5 bases and V 8 bases, and 6 bases lay outside the gene matches. This CDR3 region has 14 residues. CDR1 and CDR2 from the germline V gene are LGHDT and YNNKEL (reference sequence). CDR3: CASRPTGDNSPLHF. CDR3 nucleotide sequence: TGTGCCAGCCGACCTACAGGGGATAATTCACCCCTCCACTTT.

In the case of this clone: This may arise from a read error, as a much more abundant clone is one base away. Different DNA sequences within this sample yield the same CDR3. The J gene is TRBJ2-1, the V gene TRBV19; weak D call: TRBD2 (5 bases). Germline assignment: CDR1 LNHDA and CDR2 SQIVND (reference sequence). This CDR3 is 17 amino acids long. In DNA, the CDR3 is TGTGCCAGTAGTAGTCAGAGGGCGGGTAGAAACGACAATGAACAGTTCTTC. This translates into CASSSQRAGRNDNEQFF. The full variable domain, its missing parts supplied by reference TRBV19 and TRBJ2-1, is DGGITQSPKYLFRKEGQNVTLSCEQNLNHDAMYWYRQDPGQGLRLIYYSQIVNDFQKGDIAEGYSVSREKKESFPLTVTSAQKNPTAFYLCASSSQRAGRNDNEQFFGPGTRLTVL.

The rearrangement uses TRBV5-4 and TRBJ2-6; 8 nucleotides agree with TRBD1. Germline V gene sequence: CDR1 SGHNT, CDR2 YYREEE (reference sequence). Trimming removed 3 bases from V and 1 base from J; junction bases left unmatched: 9. The CDR3 loop spans 18 amino acids. CDR3: CASSSGSQGASGANVLTF. The CDR3 coding sequence is TGTGCCAGCAGCTCGGGAAGCCAGGGGGCATCTGGGGCCAACGTCCTGACTTTC.

The chain recombines TRBV7-9 with TRBJ1-2; maybe TRBD1 (5 bases). Germline V gene lookup returns CDR1 SEHNR and CDR2 FQNEAQ (reference sequence). Trimming cost V 2 bases and J 7 bases, with 11 bases left between them. The CDR3 is 13 amino acids. CDR3 in amino acids: CASSLTGPSGYTF. As DNA, the CDR3 is TGTGCCAGCAGCTTAACAGGACCCAGTGGCTACACCTTC.

This chain connects TRBV29-1 to TRBJ2-6; no clear D gene. V was shortened by 6 bases and J by 5 bases, with 17 bases between the two germline ends. From germline, CDR1 is SQVTM and CDR2 ANQGSEA. The CDR3 runs to 15 residues. This CDR3 is CSVAEAPGRANVLTF. The CDR3 DNA reads as TGCAGCGTGGCGGAAGCTCCCGGTCGGGCCAACGTCCTGACTTTC.

This chain links TRBV7-9 with TRBJ2-5; the match to TRBD1 covers 8 bases. This CDR3 contains 16 residues. Germline V lookup: CDR1 SEHNR, CDR2 FQNEAQ (reference sequence). J lost 5 bases, V lost 2 bases, and 10 bases had no gene match. As DNA, the CDR3 is TGTGCCAGCAGCTTATTTGTAGGACAGGGTCGTGAGACCCAGTACTTC. This encodes CASSLFVGQGRETQYF.

The V and J genes are TRBV11-3 and TRBJ2-7; the D gene is possibly TRBD1 (5 bases). This CDR3 comprises 15 residues. In germline, CDR1 is SGHNT, CDR2 YENEEA. V lost 3 bases and J lost 0, with 12 bases in between. The DNA of the CDR3 is TGTGCCAGCAGCTTTAGACAGTTTAGCTCCTACGAGCAGTACTTC. Protein product: CASSFRQFSSYEQYF.

The rearrangement links TRBV12-3 or TRBV12-4 to TRBJ1-5; D is undetermined. The CDR3 has 12 residues. Trimming pared 2 bases from V and 11 bases from J, leaving 10 bases between. As DNA, the CDR3 is TGTGCCAGCAGTTTATCCATGGACTCCCAGCATTTT. Its protein product is CASSLSMDSQHF.

The chain has TRBV6-5 and TRBJ2-7; TRBD1 matches 8 bases. The V gene end was trimmed by 6 bases and the J gene end by 2 bases; junction bases not matched to a gene: 6. This CDR3 is 14 amino acids long. The germline V gene encodes CDR1 MNHEY and CDR2 SVGAGI. The CDR3 here is CASRPGTGAYEQYF. CDR3 in DNA: TGTGCCAGCAGGCCCGGGACAGGAGCCTACGAGCAGTACTTC.

This chain links TRBV7-3 with TRBJ2-1, with D possibly being TRBD2 (6 bases). The CDR3 covers 12 residues. V was cut by 5 bases and J by 9 bases, with 11 bases left in between. Germline CDR1 and CDR2: SGHTA and FQGTGA. The DNA of the CDR3 is TGTGCCAGCAGCCCATTCGGGGGTGAGCAGTTCTTC. It encodes CASSPFGGEQFF. The whole variable domain, filled in from reference TRBV7-3 and TRBJ2-1, reads GAGVSQTPSNKVTEKGKYVELRCDPISGHTALYWYRQSLGQGPEFLIYFQGTGAADDSGLPNDRFFAVRPEGSVSTLKIQRTERGDSAVYLCASSPFGGEQFFGPGTRLTVL.

J is TRBJ1-4 and V is TRBV19; TRBD1 agrees at 8 bases. After removal of 5 bases from V and 1 base from J, the junction contained 3 bases not matched to a gene. This CDR3 region has 15 residues. Germline loops: CDR1 LNHDA, CDR2 SQIVND (reference sequence). The CDR3 region has the DNA TGTGCCAGTAGTCCGGACAGGGAAACTAATGAAAAACTGTTTTTT. It codes for CASSPDRETNEKLFF. The full variable domain, with the rest looked up from reference TRBV19 and TRBJ1-4, is DGGITQSPKYLFRKEGQNVTLSCEQNLNHDAMYWYRQDPGQGLRLIYYSQIVNDFQKGDIAEGYSVSREKKESFPLTVTSAQKNPTAFYLCASSPDRETNEKLFFGSGTQLSVL.

The chain has TRBV13 and TRBJ2-7; TRBD1 might be the D (6 bases). Germline V gives CDR1 PRHDT, CDR2 FYEKMQ (reference sequence). The V gene lost 5 bases and the J gene lost 0 bases, with 26 bases spanning the gap. The CDR3 is 19 amino acids. CDR3 protein: CASSLWKGPAGQNSYEQYF. As DNA, the CDR3 is TGTGCCAGCAGCCTGTGGAAGGGACCAGCAGGACAGAACTCCTACGAGCAGTACTTC.